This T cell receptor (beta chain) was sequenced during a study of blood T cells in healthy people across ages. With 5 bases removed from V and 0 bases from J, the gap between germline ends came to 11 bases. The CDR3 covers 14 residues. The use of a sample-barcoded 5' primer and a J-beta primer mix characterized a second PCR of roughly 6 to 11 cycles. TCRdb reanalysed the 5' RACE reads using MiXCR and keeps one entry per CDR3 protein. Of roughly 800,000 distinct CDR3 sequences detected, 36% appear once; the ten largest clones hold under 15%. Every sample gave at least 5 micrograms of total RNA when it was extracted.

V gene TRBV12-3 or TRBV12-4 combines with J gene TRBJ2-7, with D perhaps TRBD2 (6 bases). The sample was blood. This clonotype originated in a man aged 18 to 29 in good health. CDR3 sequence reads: CASSLAGNSYEQYF. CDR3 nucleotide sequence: TGTGCCAGCAGTCTGGCGGGGAACTCCTACGAGCAGTACTTC.